A selection of T cell receptor beta chains follows, all from one sample in a study of CD8 T cells in Susac syndrome. TCRdb recomputed calls from the immunoSEQ multiplex PCR reads with MiXCR, one row per CDR3 protein. The data contain 200,000 to 250,000 distinct CDR3 sequences, 80% to 95% of them seen just once; the ten biggest clones take up roughly 0.13%. The sequenced sample consisted of CD8+ T cells from PBMCs. The receptor set was obtained from a human donor with multiple sclerosis. Both conserved end residues are trimmed from each CDR3. Fields, in order: CDR3 protein, V gene.

AISEGGQETQY	TRBV10-3
ASSGPGAGELF	TRBV9
ASSLVEFTTGATQETQY	TRBV11-2
ASSRDIAGELF	TRBV6-2/TRBV6-3
ASSQLQGDTQY	TRBV4-3
ATRLAGDETQY	TRBV19
ASSVGTSPLEQF	TRBV9
ASSLGDRRYT	TRBV11-1
ASSDFTGDHEQY	TRBV2
SALAESYNEQF	TRBV29-1
ASSHDASGSGAGELF	TRBV4-3
ASSDTGTSFF	TRBV3-1
ASVAGAHNEQF	TRBV27
SARDIRARGEDGYT	TRBV20-1
ASSDSGTVNTEAF	TRBV9
ASSLAASGIGEQY	TRBV7-9
ASSPTLTSYNEQF	TRBV19
ASSSSPDRASGNTIY	TRBV7-6
ASRDGQGRNTIY	TRBV6-5
ASSPRVSGVNNEQF	TRBV7-9
ASSIVPTAGNTIY	TRBV19
SARGREGGPYEQY	TRBV20-1
ASSPGGSEAF	TRBV5-4
ASSLAGSYYEQY	TRBV5-6
AISELPIIGPANTGELF	TRBV10-3
SAGYRDRGQETQY	TRBV20-1
ASSLTEGTYEQY	TRBV7-9
SVEDLNLRSGQF	TRBV29-1
ATSDKSKQVLYEQY	TRBV24-1
ASSPPGLAGTIGEQF	TRBV25-1
ATDPGPSYEQY	TRBV10-3
ASRFSGSSYNEQF	TRBV6-5
SARSGQGLTEAF	TRBV20-1
ASSEFALRVEPLH	TRBV2
AISEGRDTHGLRKQY	TRBV10-3
ASSATELAGDDTQY	TRBV6-6
ASSSITNTGELF	TRBV5-4
ASSWTSNTGELF	TRBV6-6
AWSVMGGWLNEQF	TRBV30
ASSYRLGTGYYEQY	TRBV6-5
ASSFLGAEAF	TRBV5-4
SVYGGEGPNYGYT	TRBV29-1
ASTRASYEQY	TRBV6-9
ASSLTGIANEQF	TRBV7-9